This T cell receptor (beta chain) was obtained from a study of T-cell reconstitution after alpha-beta-depleted transplantation in children. TCRbeta library preparation incorporated unique molecular identifiers. MiXCR, applied by TCRdb to the PCR reads, yields one record per CDR3 protein. The sample shows hundreds of thousands of distinct CDR3 sequences, roughly 13% of them seen only once. This clonotype was picked up many times. Its antigen is unknown. Broader study findings: At day 60, the high TCRbeta diversity found in some patients originated from recipient T cells and thymic progenitors that had survived.

Germline CDR1 SGHRS, CDR2 YFSETQ. Germline trimming cut 2 bases from V and 6 bases from J; bases unmatched to any gene: 13. This CDR3 has 17 amino acids. The chain is built from TRBV5-1 and TRBJ2-7, with 11 bases matching TRBD2. The sequencing here drew on PBMCs, mostly from graft donor cells, taken 360 days after TCRalphabeta/CD19-depleted stem cell transplant. This clonotype was obtained from a male patient between 10 and 17 years old who had a stem cell transplant for acute myeloid leukemia, so the T cells may come from the graft donor. CDR3 sequence: CASSFSSRLAGILEQYF. In DNA, the CDR3 is TGCGCCAGCAGCTTCAGCTCGAGACTAGCGGGGATCCTCGAGCAGTACTTC.